This T cell receptor (beta chain) was found in a study of PD-L1 blockade in urothelial cancer. Across the whole study: Men with urothelial cancer arising in the bladder made up about 85% of the roughly 29 patients. Prior chemotherapy in patients spanned 0 to 3 regimens.

This clone was seen a single time. Only in-frame clones appear in the TCRdb table, and some are missing; sequencing was by immunoSEQ multiplex PCR. The table records some 120,000 clones, 86% of them present only once. Documented time point: peripheral blood 6 weeks after treatment start. Trimming left V 1 base short and J 5 bases short, with 12 bases between. CDR3 size: 14 residues. Germline-derived CDR1 and CDR2 are LGHNA and YNFKEQ. The chain recombines TRBV4-2 with TRBJ2-7; D possibly corresponds to TRBD1 (5 bases). The TCR was taken from a man over 45 with urothelial cancer. The sample consisted of PBMCs, taken around atezolizumab (anti-PD-L1) treatment. The CDR3 DNA is TGTGCCAGCAGCCAAGGGGGCCCTTTCGACGAGCAGTACTTC. Its protein is CASSQGGPFDEQYF.